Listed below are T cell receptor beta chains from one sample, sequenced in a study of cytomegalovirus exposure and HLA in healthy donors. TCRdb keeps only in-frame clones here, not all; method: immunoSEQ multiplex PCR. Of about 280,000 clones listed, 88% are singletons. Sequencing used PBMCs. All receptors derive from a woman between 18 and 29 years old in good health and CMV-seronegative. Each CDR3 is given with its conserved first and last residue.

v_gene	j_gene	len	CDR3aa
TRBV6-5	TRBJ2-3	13	CASRYTSSDTQYF
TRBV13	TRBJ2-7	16	CASSLGLAGNSYEQYF
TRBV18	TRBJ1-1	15	CASSPDRAFYTEAFF
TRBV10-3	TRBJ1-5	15	CAISRDSSIDQPQHF
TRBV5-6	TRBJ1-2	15	CASSLGVSGNYGYTF
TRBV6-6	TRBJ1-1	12	CASSYPDTEAFF
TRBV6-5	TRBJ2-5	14	CASSSGGRRETQYF
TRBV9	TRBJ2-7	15	CASSPRGDRGVEQYF
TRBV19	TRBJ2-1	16	CASSVSSGRSYNEQFF
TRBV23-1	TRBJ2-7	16	CASTSTPAGEAYEQYF
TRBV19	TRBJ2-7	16	CASSIFWSDSSYEQYF
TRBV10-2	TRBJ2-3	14	CASSASGRTDTQYF
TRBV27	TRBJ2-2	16	CASRGLAGYRAGELFF
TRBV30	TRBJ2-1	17	CAWSYGLELAGDNEQFF
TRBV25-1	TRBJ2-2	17	CASSENGRARGTGELFF
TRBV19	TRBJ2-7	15	CASSIGQGVRSEQYF
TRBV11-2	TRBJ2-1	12	CASSPLVDEQFF
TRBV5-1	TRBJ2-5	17	CASSIGTSGSLGETQYF
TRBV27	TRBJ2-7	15	CASGTPGTGGYEQYF
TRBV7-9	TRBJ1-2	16	CASSLDLGKGNYGYTF
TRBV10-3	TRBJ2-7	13	CAIKSGSSYEQYF
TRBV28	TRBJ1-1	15	CASSLRHLRGTEAFF
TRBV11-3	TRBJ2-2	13	CASSFSNTGELFF
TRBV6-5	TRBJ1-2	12	CATRVSGGGYTF
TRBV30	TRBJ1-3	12	CAWRFAGNTIYF
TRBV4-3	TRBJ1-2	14	CASSLEGGFDGYTF
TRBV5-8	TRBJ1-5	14	CASSPGLGNQPQHF
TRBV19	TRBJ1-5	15	CASSGTGGSDQPQHF
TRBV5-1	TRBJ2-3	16	CASSWAGTSVSDTQYF
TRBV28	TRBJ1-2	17	CASSLSAGRGRGNGYTF
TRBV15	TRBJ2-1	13	CATRRESYNEQFF
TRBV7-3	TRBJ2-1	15	CASSFGRGHHNEQFF
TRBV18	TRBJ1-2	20	CASSPPTLPRRGQGNYGYTF
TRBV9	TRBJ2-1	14	CASSVVQFSNEQFF
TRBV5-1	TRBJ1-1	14	CASTTQGVNTEAFF
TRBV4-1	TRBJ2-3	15	CASSRETGGTDTQYF
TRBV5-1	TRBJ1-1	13	CASSLRGNTEAFF
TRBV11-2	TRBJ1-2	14	CASSLDQGASGYTF
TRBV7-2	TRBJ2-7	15	CASSKRQGINYEQYF
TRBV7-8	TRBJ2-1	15	CASSVLTSGSNEQFF
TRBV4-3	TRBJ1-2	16	CASSQDHPDSDYGYTF
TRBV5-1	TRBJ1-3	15	CASSKTGSSGNTIYF
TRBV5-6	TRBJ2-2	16	CASYGGAGANTGELFF
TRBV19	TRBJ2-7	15	CASSEATGAPYEQYF
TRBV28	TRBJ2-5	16	CAITAPGGVNQETQYF
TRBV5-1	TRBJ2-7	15	CASSLGQVRSYEQYF
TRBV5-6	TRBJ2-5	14	CASSLALAGETQYF